What follows are 25 T cell receptor beta chains derived from one specimen sequenced in a study of blood T cells in healthy people across ages. A second PCR of about 7 to 11 cycles used a sample-barcoded 5' primer and a J-beta primer mix. TCRdb used MiXCR to reprocess the 5' RACE reads, holding one entry per CDR3 protein. This repertoire shows 500,000 to 600,000 distinct CDR3 sequences, about 25% found once; its top ten account for less than 20%. Sequencing used blood. The receptors originated from a woman in her seventies in good health.

This clonotype has only a few counts. The V call is TRBV5-4, the J call TRBJ1-2; D possibly corresponds to TRBD1 (6 bases). The CDR3 loop spans 15 amino acids. Germline V gene sequence: CDR1 SGHNT, CDR2 YYREEE (reference sequence). Trimming removed 1 base from V and 3 bases from J, with 13 bases in between. CDR3 DNA: TGTGCCAGCAGCTTGAGGATGACAGGACACTATGGCTACACCTTC. Its translation: CASSLRMTGHYGYTF.

This chain connects TRBV20-1 to TRBJ2-3; weak D call: TRBD2 (6 bases). V lost 3 bases and J lost 2, with 18 bases in between. In germline, CDR1 is DFQATT, CDR2 SNEGSKA (reference sequence). The CDR3 is 16 residues long. CDR3 amino acids: CSARWRDAKYTDTQYF. For the CDR3, the DNA is TGCAGTGCTAGGTGGCGGGACGCCAAATACACAGATACGCAGTATTTT.

A few counts support this clonotype. The gene calls are TRBV7-2 and TRBJ2-2, with D unresolved. Germline V gene lookup returns CDR1 SGHTA and CDR2 FQGNSA. The CDR3 runs to 14 residues. The V gene lost 0 bases and the J gene lost 5 bases, with 7 bases spanning the gap. CDR3 in DNA: TGTGCCAGCAGCTTAGCCGGCCTAACCGGGGAGCTGTTTTTT. It encodes CASSLAGLTGELFF.

The chain combines TRBV10-2 with TRBJ2-3; 7 nucleotides match TRBD2. V dropped 6 bases and J dropped 2; count of bases not matched to a gene: 11. Germline CDR1 WSHSY, CDR2 SAAADI. The CDR3 runs 16 residues. CDR3 in DNA: TGCGCCAGCAGGATCCGATCCGGGGGGTTCACAGATACGCAGTATTTT. It yields the protein CASRIRSGGFTDTQYF.

This clonotype was observed many times. J is TRBJ2-3 and V is TRBV4-3, with a possible D match to TRBD1 (5 bases). V was shortened by 11 bases and J by 3 bases, with 9 bases between the two germline ends. Germline CDR1 reads LGHNA; CDR2 reads YSLEER. This CDR3 has 11 residues. In nucleotides, the CDR3 is TGCGCCTCCCCAGGGACAGATACGCAGTATTTT. It codes for CASPGTDTQYF.

The rearrangement links TRBV24-1 to TRBJ2-5; the match to TRBD1 covers 9 bases. This CDR3 region has 15 residues. Germline values: CDR1 KGHDR, CDR2 SFDVKD. V lost 0 bases, J lost 5 bases, and 3 bases stayed unmatched. Here the CDR3 reads CATSDLNRGPETQYF. CDR3 DNA: TGTGCCACCAGTGATTTGAACAGGGGGCCGGAGACCCAGTACTTC.

CDR3 coding DNA: TGCAGCTCCAGAGACTCCTCTGGGGCCAACGTCCTGACTTTC. Its translation: CSSRDSSGANVLTF. The J gene is TRBJ2-6, the V gene TRBV29-1, with no clear D. Per the germline V gene, CDR1 is SQVTM and CDR2 is ANQGSEA. The CDR3 has 14 amino acids. V dropped 8 bases and J dropped 0 bases, with 11 bases sitting between them.

The CDR3 DNA follows: TGCAGTGCTATAAGTCCTGCCGGGGGCTACACCTTC. It yields the protein CSAISPAGGYTF. The chain has TRBV20-1 and TRBJ1-2; D is unclear. Germline CDR1 and CDR2: DFQATT and SNEGSKA (reference sequence). CDR3 length equals 12 residues. The V and J ends lost 4 bases and 8 bases respectively, with 14 bases between them.

As concerns this clonotype: The junction differs from germline at one of its ends, possibly a read error. The J gene is TRBJ2-2, the V gene TRBV2; the D gene could be TRBD1 or TRBD2 (5 bases each). The CDR3 consists of 13 residues. Germline assignment: CDR1 SNHLY and CDR2 FYNNEI. The CDR3 is CASSEQGTGELLF. CDR3 sequence (DNA): TGTGCCAGCAGTGAACAGGGCACCGGGGAGCTGCTTTTT.

This chain connects TRBV7-2 to TRBJ1-2, with D uncertain. Germline CDR1 SGHTA, CDR2 FQGNSA. Trimming left V 4 bases short and J 3 bases short, with 6 bases between. This CDR3 is built from 12 residues. CDR3 coding DNA: TGTGCCAGCAGCTCCAGCTACTATGGCTACACCTTC. Residues: CASSSSYYGYTF. The whole variable domain, remainder taken from reference TRBV7-2 and TRBJ1-2, is GAGVSQSPSNKVTEKGKDVELRCDPISGHTALYWYRQSLGQGLEFLIYFQGNSAPDKSGLPSDRFSAERTGGSVSTLTIQRTQQEDSAVYLCASSSSYYGYTFGSGTRLTVV.

A few counts support this clonotype. J is TRBJ2-1 and V is TRBV20-1; D is unclear. In germline, CDR1 is DFQATT, CDR2 SNEGSKA (reference sequence). The CDR3 has 10 residues. Trimming took off 6 bases at V and 4 bases at J, with 4 bases between the two ends. CDR3 residues: CSARYNEQFF. The CDR3 DNA is TGCAGTGCCCGATACAATGAGCAGTTCTTC.

This clonotype appeared a few times. Germline is not matched at one junction end, which may reflect a read error. The CDR3 region has the DNA TGTGCCACCAGCGGTGACAGGGGAGGGGATTCACCCCCCCACTTT. Amino acid sequence: CATSGDRGGDSPPHF. J is TRBJ1-6 and V is TRBV15, with TRBD1 matching 8 bases. The germline V gene has CDR1 LNHNV and CDR2 YYDKDF (reference sequence). CDR3 length equals 15 residues.

This clonotype was detected a few times. The chain has TRBV7-8 and TRBJ2-1; 9 nucleotides align to TRBD2. The junction had 12 bases not matched to a gene; V was cut back by 1 base and J by 5 bases. The CDR3 spans 18 residues. Germline-derived CDR1 and CDR2 are SGHVS and FQNEAQ. CDR3 DNA sequence: TGTGCCAGCAGCTTAGAGGGGTGGCGGGGGGGAGGCAACAATGAGCAGTTCTTC. Its translation: CASSLEGWRGGGNNEQFF.

The chain couples TRBV7-3 to TRBJ2-5; D is tentatively TRBD1 or TRBD2 (7 bases each). The end of the DNA fits TRBJ2-1 better, so the J call may be wrong. The CDR3 runs 14 residues. Germline-derived CDR1 and CDR2 are SGHTA and FQGTGA. CDR3 DNA: TGTGCCAGCAGCTCAGGGGGGGGAATGAATGAGCAGTTCTTC. This sequence encodes CASSSGGGMNEQFF.

Judged by abundance, this clonotype is medium-sized (0.01 to 0.1%). The chain carries TRBV7-9 and TRBJ1-2; TRBD1 aligns across 9 bases. The trim removed 0 bases at V and 3 bases at J, leaving 11 bases unmatched. Germline V gene data show CDR1 as SEHNR and CDR2 as FQNEAQ (reference sequence). The CDR3 consists of 18 residues. The CDR3 is CASSLAGQGTSRDYGYTF. As DNA, the CDR3 is TGTGCCAGCAGCTTAGCCGGACAGGGGACTAGCCGGGACTATGGCTACACCTTC.

The chain uses TRBV5-1 and TRBJ2-1; D gene unclear. The J call may be incorrect, as the DNA end agrees better with TRBJ2-7. The CDR3 consists of 14 residues. Germline CDR1 SGHRS, CDR2 YFSETQ. CDR3 nucleotide sequence: TGCGCCAGCAGCCTCGATAGGCAGACCTACGAGCAGTACTTC. This codes for CASSLDRQTYEQYF.

The sample holds a few counts of this clonotype. The genes are TRBV29-1 and TRBJ1-4; 9 nucleotides match TRBD1. The CDR3 consists of 11 residues. In germline, CDR1 is SQVTM, CDR2 ANQGSEA. After removal of 7 bases from V and 10 bases from J, the junction contained 4 bases not matched to a gene. CDR3 in DNA: TGCAGCGGCCAGGACAGGGGAAAACTGTTTTTT. Protein product: CSGQDRGKLFF.

This clonotype was seen more than once but under ten times. This chain links TRBV20-1 with TRBJ1-1; D is uncertain. This CDR3 is 10 amino acids long. Germline-derived CDR1 and CDR2 are DFQATT and SNEGSKA (reference sequence). The ends were cut back, 2 bases at V and 8 bases at J, with 6 bases in the middle. CDR3 nucleotides: TGCAGTGCTAGACGGGGAGAAGCTTTCTTT. It yields the protein CSARRGEAFF.

As concerns this clonotype: Relative to the germline gene, one junction end is altered; a read error may explain this. This chain uses TRBV10-3 with TRBJ2-1; 9 nucleotides align to TRBD1. The germline CDR1 and CDR2 sequences are ENHRY and SYGVKD. This CDR3 has 14 amino acids. The DNA for the CDR3 is TGCGCCATGGGGGGGACAGGGACCTACAATGAGCAGTTCTTC. Translated, it gives CAMGGTGTYNEQFF.

The chain is built from TRBV11-2 and TRBJ1-1; TRBD1 agrees at 7 bases. The CDR3 consists of 13 residues. Germline values: CDR1 SGHAT, CDR2 FQNNGV. With 5 bases clipped from V and 7 bases from J, the junction kept 7 bases outside the gene matches. The CDR3 DNA reads TGTGCCAGCAGCCGCGACAGGGATGGTGAAGCTTTCTTT. Translated, it gives CASSRDRDGEAFF.

The rearrangement uses TRBV4-2 and TRBJ1-1; TRBD1 matches at 8 bases. This CDR3 has 17 amino acids. V was clipped by 0 bases and J by 9 bases; unmatched bases: 15. The germline gives CDR1 LGHNA, CDR2 YNFKEQ. CDR3 bases: TGTGCCAGCAGCCAAGATAGGCAGGGGGCCCAACTACCGAAAGCTTTCTTT. Protein: CASSQDRQGAQLPKAFF.

Only a few counts were recorded for this clonotype. This CDR3 reads CASSSRLEQYF. CDR3 DNA sequence: TGTGCCAGCAGCTCCCGGTTGGAGCAGTACTTC. The chain links TRBV25-1 to TRBJ2-7; no reliable D call. From germline, CDR1 is MGHDK and CDR2 SYGVNS. The V end was cut by 6 bases, the J end by 7 bases, with 10 bases between. The CDR3 runs to 11 residues.

V usage is TRBV4-1 and J usage is TRBJ2-5; maybe TRBD2 (5 bases). CDR1 MGHRA and CDR2 YSYEKL come from the germline V gene. The CDR3 covers 14 residues. V was cut by 0 bases and J by 11 bases, with 16 bases left in between. CDR3 loop: CASSQDVRVEEQYF. The CDR3 bases are TGCGCCAGCAGCCAAGATGTGAGGGTTGAAGAGCAGTACTTC.

The table lists this clonotype with many counts. This chain links TRBV24-1 with TRBJ1-5, with 8 bases lining up with TRBD1. The CDR3 sequence is 15 residues long. Germline-derived CDR1 and CDR2 are KGHDR and SFDVKD. Trimming took 7 bases from V and 4 from J; bases not matched to a gene: 8. This CDR3 reads CATSLGQGLNQPQHF. CDR3 nucleotides: TGTGCCACCAGCCTCGGACAGGGCTTAAATCAGCCCCAGCATTTT.

In its sample, this clonotype was seen a few times. The V call is TRBV30, the J call TRBJ1-2; TRBD1 might be the D (5 bases). This CDR3 has 14 residues. Germline V gene sequence: CDR1 GTSNPN, CDR2 SVGIG (reference sequence). The V end lost 0 bases, the J end lost 2 bases, and 10 bases lay between the germline ends. The CDR3 nucleotides are TGTGCCTGGAGTGTTGCAGGGATAAACTATGGCTACACCTTC. Protein: CAWSVAGINYGYTF.